Each of the 25 T cell receptor beta chains below was sequenced from the same sample in a study of cytomegalovirus exposure and HLA in healthy donors. TCRdb's table, derived via immunoSEQ multiplex PCR, lists solely in-frame clones and lacks some. The repertoire has some 320,000 clones, roughly 87% of them found once; the top ten carry more than 0.9%. Sequenced sample: PBMCs. The receptors here all came from a woman under 40 in good health and CMV-seropositive.

V is TRBV27 and J is TRBJ1-5; D is perhaps TRBD1 (6 bases). The germline V gene encodes CDR1 MNHEY and CDR2 SMNVEV (reference sequence). The CDR3 spans 16 residues. The ends were cut back, 5 bases at V and 5 bases at J, with 19 bases in the middle. The DNA of the CDR3 is TGTGCCAGCAGTCCTAAGACAGGCTCCAAGGATCAGCCCCAGCATTTT. Its translation: CASSPKTGSKDQPQHF.

In nucleotides, the CDR3 is TGTGCCAGCAGCTCGGGACTGGGGACCGGGGAGCTGTTTTTT. This gives the protein CASSSGLGTGELFF. This chain links TRBV5-6 with TRBJ2-2; tentatively, D is TRBD2 (6 bases). Trimming stripped 3 bases from V and 5 bases from J, with 11 bases between. Germline CDR1 SGHDT, CDR2 YYEEEE. There are 14 residues in the CDR3.

The chain couples TRBV16 to TRBJ2-2; perhaps TRBD1 as D (5 bases). The CDR3 length is 16 residues. Trimming left V 4 bases short and J 1 base short, with 13 bases between. CDR1 and CDR2 from the germline V gene are KGHSY and FQNENV. The CDR3 bases are TGTGCCAGCAGCCTTGGGCCGCAGGGGAACACCGGGGAGCTGTTTTTT. It encodes CASSLGPQGNTGELFF.

This clone came up once. V usage is TRBV19 and J usage is TRBJ1-6; a weak D match, TRBD1 (5 bases). Between the trimmed V and J ends, which lost 4 bases and 10 bases, there was a span of 17 bases. Germline-derived CDR1 and CDR2 are LNHDA and SQIVND (reference sequence). The CDR3 has 15 residues. The CDR3 protein is CASSTDGTTGSPLHF. DNA for the CDR3: TGTGCCAGTAGTACGGATGGGACTACGGGATCACCCCTCCACTTT.

V and J are TRBV25-1 and TRBJ2-7, with TRBD1 as a possible D gene (7 bases). V gave up 1 base and J gave up 0 bases, with 16 bases separating them. Germline loops: CDR1 MGHDK, CDR2 SYGVNS. The CDR3 loop spans 17 amino acids. The CDR3 loop reads CASSESGAGQSSYEQYF. DNA for the CDR3: TGTGCCAGCAGTGAATCAGGGGCGGGACAGTCCTCCTACGAGCAGTACTTC.

This chain uses TRBV28 with TRBJ2-7; the D gene is possibly TRBD1 (6 bases). This CDR3 region has 14 residues. Trimming took off 6 bases at V and 3 bases at J, with 15 bases between the two ends. The germline V gene has CDR1 MDHEN and CDR2 SYDVKM. CDR3 sequence: CASSPTGHYYEQYF. CDR3 nucleotides: TGTGCCAGCAGCCCGACAGGTCACTACTACGAGCAGTACTTC.

The gene calls are TRBV7-3 and TRBJ1-5; 9 bases align to TRBD1. Germline values: CDR1 SGHTA, CDR2 FQGTGA. CDR3 length equals 14 residues. Losses at the gene ends were 5 bases for V and 6 bases for J; bases not matched to a gene: 5. The CDR3 nucleotides read TGTGCCAGCAGCAAAACAGGGGGCAGTCAGCCCCAGCATTTT. Protein: CASSKTGGSQPQHF.

The chain carries TRBV4-2 and TRBJ2-2; 9 bases line up with TRBD1. This CDR3 comprises 16 residues. J gave up 7 bases and V 1 base, and 7 bases lay outside the gene matches. Per germline, CDR1 LGHNA and CDR2 YNFKEQ. This chain's CDR3 is CASSQVQGAKNGELFF. The CDR3, as DNA: TGTGCCAGCAGCCAAGTACAGGGGGCGAAAAACGGGGAGCTGTTTTTT.

This clone was counted a single time. The V gene is TRBV11-3, the J gene TRBJ2-7; 7 bases are a match to TRBD2. J gave up 3 bases and V 0 bases, and 8 bases lay outside the gene matches. The CDR3 spans 16 residues. The V gene's germline CDR1 is SGHNT and CDR2 YENEEA. The CDR3 region has the DNA TGTGCCAGCAGCTTAGACGAAGGAAGCGGGAACTACGAGCAGTACTTC. This encodes CASSLDEGSGNYEQYF.

This clone was picked up one time. The CDR3, as DNA: TGTGCCAGCAGCGTAGAACAGAAAGCACTCTACGAGCAGTACTTC. Translated, it gives CASSVEQKALYEQYF. This sequence joins TRBV9 and TRBJ2-7; D remains unclear. Trimming removed 0 bases from V and 3 bases from J, with 13 bases in between. Germline assignment: CDR1 SGDLS and CDR2 YYNGEE. The CDR3 extends over 15 amino acids.

The chain couples TRBV10-3 to TRBJ2-2; the D is unclear. CDR1 and CDR2 (germline): ENHRY, SYGVKD. The CDR3 consists of 12 residues. V was shortened by 4 bases and J by 6 bases, with 6 bases between the two germline ends. CDR3 loop: CAISAQPGELFF. CDR3 sequence (DNA): TGTGCCATCAGTGCTCAACCCGGGGAGCTGTTTTTT.

DNA of the CDR3: TGTGCCAGCAGTCTAAGGGGAGACCATCAGCCCCAGCATTTT. Translated: CASSLRGDHQPQHF. The gene calls are TRBV28 and TRBJ1-5, with D tentatively TRBD1 (5 bases). Trimming cost V 5 bases and J 5 bases, with 13 bases left between them. CDR1 is MDHEN, CDR2 SYDVKM, per germline. The CDR3 extends over 14 amino acids. The complete variable domain, with remaining parts taken from reference TRBV28 and TRBJ1-5, reads DVKVTQSSRYLVKRTGEKVFLECVQDMDHENMFWYRQDPGLGLRLIYFSYDVKMKEKGDIPEGYSVSREKKERFSLILESASTNQTSMYLCASSLRGDHQPQHFGDGTRLSIL.

This chain joins TRBV15 and TRBJ2-1, with unresolved D. This CDR3 has 13 amino acids. Looked up from germline, CDR1 is LNHNV and CDR2 is YYDKDF (reference sequence). Between the trimmed V and J ends, which lost 0 bases and 9 bases, there was a span of 9 bases. The CDR3 nucleotides read TGTGCCACCAGCAGAGATCGGCTGGTTGAGCAGTTCTTC. Protein product: CATSRDRLVEQFF.

J is TRBJ2-2 and V is TRBV29-1, with D hard to call. V shed 4 bases and J shed 0 bases, with 9 bases lying between them. Germline CDR1 reads SQVTM; CDR2 reads ANQGSEA. This CDR3 has 14 residues. CDR3 bases: TGCAGCGTTGTAGATCGGTCGAACACCGGGGAGCTGTTTTTT. It specifies CSVVDRSNTGELFF.

The rearrangement joins TRBV20-1 to TRBJ2-7; D is unclear. This CDR3 contains 11 residues. The V end lost 3 bases, the J end lost 4 bases, and 7 bases lay between the germline ends. Per the germline V gene, CDR1 is DFQATT and CDR2 is SNEGSKA (reference sequence). CDR3 in amino acids: CSARLGYEQYF. In DNA form, the CDR3 reads TGCAGTGCTAGGCTTGGGTACGAGCAGTACTTC.

A few counts support this clone. The V gene is TRBV7-6, the J gene TRBJ2-3; tentatively, D is TRBD1 (7 bases). Germline V gene sequence: CDR1 SGHVS, CDR2 FNYEAQ. This CDR3 is built from 15 residues. V was shortened by 5 bases and J by 2 bases, with 14 bases between the two germline ends. CDR3 sequence reads: CASSPRQGLTDTQYF. DNA of the CDR3: TGTGCCAGCAGCCCCCGACAGGGACTCACAGATACGCAGTATTTT.

This rearrangement joins TRBV7-8 to TRBJ2-7, with TRBD1 identical over 9 bases. This CDR3 has 14 residues. Germline CDR1 is SGHVS and CDR2 is FQNEAQ. Trimming took 8 bases from V and 4 from J; bases not matched to a gene: 9. The CDR3 DNA follows: TGTGCCAGCCGGGCCCGGACAGGGGCTTACGAGCAGTACTTC. Protein: CASRARTGAYEQYF.

The chain combines TRBV27 with TRBJ1-2; no firm D call. The germline gives CDR1 MNHEY, CDR2 SMNVEV (reference sequence). This CDR3 spans 13 amino acids. V lost 5 bases to trimming and J lost 5 bases, with 12 bases between them. The CDR3 loop reads CASSPETGYGYTF. CDR3 bases: TGTGCCAGCAGTCCGGAGACGGGGTATGGCTACACCTTC.

The chain uses TRBV7-6 and TRBJ2-3; TRBD1 agrees at 10 bases. CDR1 is SGHVS and CDR2 is FNYEAQ in the germline V gene. Germline trimming cut 1 base from V and 0 bases from J; bases unmatched to any gene: 13. The CDR3 spans 20 residues. CDR3 residues: CASSLGFGTGVLSSTDTQYF. The CDR3 nucleotides are TGTGCCAGCAGCTTAGGATTCGGGACAGGGGTATTATCGAGCACAGATACGCAGTATTTT.

J is TRBJ1-5 and V is TRBV27, with D possibly matching TRBD1 (5 bases). The CDR3 length is 15 residues. Germline loops: CDR1 MNHEY, CDR2 SMNVEV (reference sequence). V lost 8 bases and J 0 bases, leaving 14 bases between the germline ends. DNA for the CDR3: TGTGCCAGCGGAGACAGCGCCTATAGCAATCAGCCCCAGCATTTT. Its protein product is CASGDSAYSNQPQHF.

DNA of the CDR3: TGTGCCAGCAGTTACCGAAGCGGGACCAGCACAGATACGCAGTATTTT. Amino acid sequence: CASSYRSGTSTDTQYF. The genes are TRBV6-5 and TRBJ2-3; 7 bases match TRBD2. CDR3 length: 16 amino acids. Germline V gene sequence: CDR1 MNHEY, CDR2 SVGAGI. Trimming removed 2 bases from V and 0 bases from J; junction bases left unmatched: 5.

V usage is TRBV21-1 and J usage is TRBJ1-1. TRBV21-1 is a pseudogene segment. The CDR3 totals 14 residues. The CDR3: CASKVFPMNTEAFF. Here the CDR3 DNA reads TGTGCCAGCAAGGTCTTTCCCATGAACACTGAAGCTTTCTTT.

The chain carries TRBV6-4 and TRBJ1-2; D is undetermined. This CDR3 is 13 amino acids long. CDR1 MRHNA and CDR2 SNTAGT come from the germline V gene. The ends were cut back, 0 bases at V and 8 bases at J, with 10 bases in the middle. CDR3 sequence: CASSDSLSDGYTF. For the CDR3, the DNA is TGTGCCAGCAGTGACTCGTTGTCAGACGGCTACACCTTC.

This clone was detected only once. The V call is TRBV2, the J call TRBJ2-1, with TRBD2 matching 12 bases. V trimming: 11 bases; J trimming: 7 bases; junction bases outside the gene matches: 9. The CDR3 is made up of 14 amino acids. CDR1 is SNHLY and CDR2 is FYNNEI in the germline V gene. The CDR3 reads CADYGLAGPNEQFF. CDR3 DNA: TGTGCCGACTACGGACTAGCGGGGCCAAATGAGCAGTTCTTC.

The rearrangement uses TRBV9 and TRBJ1-2; 7 bases fit TRBD1. Germline CDR1 reads SGDLS; CDR2 reads YYNGEE. Trimming took 4 bases from V and 2 from J; bases not matched to a gene: 11. This CDR3 region has 16 residues. In nucleotides, the CDR3 is TGTGCCAGCAGCCCTACGATCAAACAGGGGAACTATGGCTACACCTTC. It yields the protein CASSPTIKQGNYGYTF.